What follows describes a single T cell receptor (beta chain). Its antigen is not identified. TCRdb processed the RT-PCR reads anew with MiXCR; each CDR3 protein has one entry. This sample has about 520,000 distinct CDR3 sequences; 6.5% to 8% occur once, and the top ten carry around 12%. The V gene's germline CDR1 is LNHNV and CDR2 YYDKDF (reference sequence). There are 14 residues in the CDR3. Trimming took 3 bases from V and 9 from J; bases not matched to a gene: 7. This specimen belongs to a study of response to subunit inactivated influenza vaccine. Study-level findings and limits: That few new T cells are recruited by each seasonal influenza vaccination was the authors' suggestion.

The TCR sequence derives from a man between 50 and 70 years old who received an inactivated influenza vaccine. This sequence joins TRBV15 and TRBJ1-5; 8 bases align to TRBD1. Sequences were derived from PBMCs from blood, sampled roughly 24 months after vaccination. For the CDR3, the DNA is TGTGCCACCAGCAGTGGACAGGGAATGCGGCCCCAGCATTTT. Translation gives CATSSGQGMRPQHF.